The source of this T cell receptor beta chain is a study of cytomegalovirus exposure and HLA in healthy donors. The study ran its PCR with 60 Vbeta and 13 Jbeta primers. Sequencing used immunoSEQ multiplex PCR; TCRdb keeps in-frame clones, though not all of them. In the table there are roughly 100,000 clones, roughly 80% of which are singletons. Sequences were obtained from PBMCs. This TCR was recovered from a female donor in good health and CMV-seropositive.

This CDR3 reads CASTWTAVEAFF. The CDR3 nucleotides are TGTGCCAGCACCTGGACAGCAGTTGAAGCTTTCTTT. The chain joins TRBV2 to TRBJ1-1; tentative D call: TRBD1 (6 bases). This CDR3 has 12 residues. Deletions cut 7 bases from V and 7 bases from J, with 13 bases between. Germline-derived CDR1 and CDR2 are SNHLY and FYNNEI.